The count of the clone carrying this T cell receptor beta chain is one. All of the donors resided in Nashville, Tennessee, and each was a Caucasian adult. The protocol was immunoSEQ multiplex PCR, while the TCRdb copy is restricted to in-frame clones and leaves out a portion. The data show about 190,000 clones, approximately 62% seen once. This specimen comes from a study of shared clonotypes between healthy human individuals. V lost 3 bases to trimming and J lost 8 bases, with 13 bases between them. The germline CDR1 and CDR2 sequences are MGHDK and SYGVNS. The CDR3 has 13 residues. The sample consisted of memory CD4+ T cells sorted from blood. Subset: CD45RA-negative fraction. This TCR came from a young man in good health. The chain couples TRBV25-1 to TRBJ1-1; no reliable D call. The CDR3 region is CASSDFGSYEAFF. In DNA form, the CDR3 reads TGTGCCAGCAGTGATTTTGGCAGCTACGAAGCTTTCTTT.